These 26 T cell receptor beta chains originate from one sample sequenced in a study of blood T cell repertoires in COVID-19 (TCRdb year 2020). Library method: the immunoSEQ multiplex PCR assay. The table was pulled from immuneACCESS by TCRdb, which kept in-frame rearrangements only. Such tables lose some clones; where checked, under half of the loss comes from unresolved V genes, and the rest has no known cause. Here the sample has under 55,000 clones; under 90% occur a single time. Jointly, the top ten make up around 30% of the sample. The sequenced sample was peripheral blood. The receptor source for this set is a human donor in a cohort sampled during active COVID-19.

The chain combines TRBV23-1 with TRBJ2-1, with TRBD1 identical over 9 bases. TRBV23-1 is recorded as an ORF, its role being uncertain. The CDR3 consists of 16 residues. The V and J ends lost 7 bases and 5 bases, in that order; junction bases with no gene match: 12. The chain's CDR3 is CASTILGTGLHNEQFF. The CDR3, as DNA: TGCGCCAGCACTATCCTAGGGACAGGGCTTCACAATGAGCAGTTCTTC.

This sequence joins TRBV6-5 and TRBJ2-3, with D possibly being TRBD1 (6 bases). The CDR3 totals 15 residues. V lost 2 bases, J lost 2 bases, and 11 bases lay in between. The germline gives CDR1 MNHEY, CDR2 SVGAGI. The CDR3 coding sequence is TGTGCCAGCAGTTACCGAAACAGGGCCACAGATACGCAGTATTTT. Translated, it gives CASSYRNRATDTQYF.

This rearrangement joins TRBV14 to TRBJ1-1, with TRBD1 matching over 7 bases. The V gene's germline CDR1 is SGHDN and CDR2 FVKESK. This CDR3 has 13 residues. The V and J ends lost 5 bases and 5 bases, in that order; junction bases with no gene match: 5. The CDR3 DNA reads TGTGCCAGCAGCTTCGACAGGGTGACTGAAGCTTTCTTT. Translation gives CASSFDRVTEAFF.

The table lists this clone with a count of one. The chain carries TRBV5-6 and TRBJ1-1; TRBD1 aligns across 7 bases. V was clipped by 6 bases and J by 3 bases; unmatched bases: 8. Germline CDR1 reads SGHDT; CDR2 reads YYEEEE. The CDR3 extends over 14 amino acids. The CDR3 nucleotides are TGTGCCAGCACCAGGCCAGGGGGTTACACTGAAGCTTTCTTT. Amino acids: CASTRPGGYTEAFF.

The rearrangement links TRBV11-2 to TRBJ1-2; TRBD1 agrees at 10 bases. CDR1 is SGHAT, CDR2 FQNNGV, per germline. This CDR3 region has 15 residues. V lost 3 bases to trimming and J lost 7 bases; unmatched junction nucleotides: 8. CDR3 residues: CASSFFEGTGVGYTF. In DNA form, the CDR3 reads TGTGCCAGCAGCTTCTTCGAAGGGACAGGGGTTGGCTACACCTTC.

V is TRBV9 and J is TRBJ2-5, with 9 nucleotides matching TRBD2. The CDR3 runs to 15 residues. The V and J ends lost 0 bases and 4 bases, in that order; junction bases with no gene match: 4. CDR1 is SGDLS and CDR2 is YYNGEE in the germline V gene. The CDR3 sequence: CASSVGSGGGETQYF. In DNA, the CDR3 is TGTGCCAGCAGCGTAGGTAGCGGGGGAGGAGAGACCCAGTACTTC.

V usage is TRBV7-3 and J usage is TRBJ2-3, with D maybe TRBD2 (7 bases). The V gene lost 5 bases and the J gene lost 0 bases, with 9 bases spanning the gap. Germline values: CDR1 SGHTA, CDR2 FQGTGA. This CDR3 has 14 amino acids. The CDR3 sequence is CASSRGASTDTQYF. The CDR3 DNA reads TGTGCCAGCAGCCGGGGGGCTAGCACAGATACGCAGTATTTT.

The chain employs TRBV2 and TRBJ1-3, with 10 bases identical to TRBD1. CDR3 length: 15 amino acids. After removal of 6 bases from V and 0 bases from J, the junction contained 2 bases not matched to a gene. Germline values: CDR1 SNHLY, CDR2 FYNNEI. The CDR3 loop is CASRGQGNSGNTIYF. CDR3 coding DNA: TGTGCCAGCAGGGGACAGGGGAACTCTGGAAACACCATATATTTT.

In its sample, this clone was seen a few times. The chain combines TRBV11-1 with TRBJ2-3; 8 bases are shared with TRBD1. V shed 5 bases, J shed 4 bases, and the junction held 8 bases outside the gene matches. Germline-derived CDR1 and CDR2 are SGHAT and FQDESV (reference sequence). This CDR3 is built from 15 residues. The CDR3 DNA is TGTGCCAGCAGCCACTTCGGACAGGGATCAGATACGCAGTATTTT. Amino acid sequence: CASSHFGQGSDTQYF.

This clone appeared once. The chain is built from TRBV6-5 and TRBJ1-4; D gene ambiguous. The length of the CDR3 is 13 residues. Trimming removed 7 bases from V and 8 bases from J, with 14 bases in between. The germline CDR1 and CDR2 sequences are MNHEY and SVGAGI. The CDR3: CASTPSVGEKLFF. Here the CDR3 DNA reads TGTGCCAGCACCCCCTCAGTGGGCGAAAAACTGTTTTTT.

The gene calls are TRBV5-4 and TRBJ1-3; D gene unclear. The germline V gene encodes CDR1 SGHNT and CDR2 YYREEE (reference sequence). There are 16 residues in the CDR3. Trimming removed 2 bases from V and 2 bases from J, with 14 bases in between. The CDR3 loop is CASSFEGARPGNTIYF. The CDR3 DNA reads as TGTGCCAGCAGCTTTGAAGGAGCTCGACCTGGAAACACCATATATTTT.

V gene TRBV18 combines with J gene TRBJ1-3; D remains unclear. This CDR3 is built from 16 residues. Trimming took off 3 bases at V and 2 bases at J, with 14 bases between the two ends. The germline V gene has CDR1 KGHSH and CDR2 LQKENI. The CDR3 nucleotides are TGTGCCAGCTCACCGATTCACCCGGAGACTGGAAACACCATATATTTT. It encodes CASSPIHPETGNTIYF. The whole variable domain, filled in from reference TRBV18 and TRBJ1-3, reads NAGVMQNPRHLVRRRGQEARLRCSPMKGHSHVYWYRQLPEEGLKFMVYLQKENIIDESGMPKERFSAEFPKEGPSILRIQQVVRGDSAAYFCASSPIHPETGNTIYFGEGSWLTVV.

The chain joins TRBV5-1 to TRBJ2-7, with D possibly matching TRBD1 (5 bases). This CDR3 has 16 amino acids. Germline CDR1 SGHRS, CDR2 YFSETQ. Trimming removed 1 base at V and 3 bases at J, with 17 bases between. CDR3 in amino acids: CASSLWQGSGFYEQYF. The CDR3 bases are TGCGCCAGCAGCTTGTGGCAGGGCTCAGGGTTCTACGAGCAGTACTTC. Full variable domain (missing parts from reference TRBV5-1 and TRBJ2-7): KAGVTQTPRYLIKTRGQQVTLSCSPISGHRSVSWYQQTPGQGLQFLFEYFSETQRNKGNFPGRFSGRQFSNSRSEMNVSTLELGDSALYLCASSLWQGSGFYEQYFGPGTRLTVT.

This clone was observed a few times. CDR3: CASSSSGFGEKLFF. CDR3 DNA sequence: TGCGCCAGCAGTTCCTCAGGGTTTGGGGAAAAACTGTTTTTT. The chain links TRBV10-2 to TRBJ1-4, with D perhaps matching TRBD1 (5 bases). Trimming removed 5 bases from V and 8 bases from J, with 15 bases in between. The CDR3 runs to 14 residues. Germline V gene data show CDR1 as WSHSY and CDR2 as SAAADI.

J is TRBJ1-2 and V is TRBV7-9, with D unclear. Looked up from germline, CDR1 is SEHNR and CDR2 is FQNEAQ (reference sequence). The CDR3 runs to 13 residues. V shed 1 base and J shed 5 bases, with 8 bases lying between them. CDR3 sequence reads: CASSLEFPYGYTF. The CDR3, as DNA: TGTGCCAGCAGCTTAGAATTCCCTTATGGCTACACCTTC. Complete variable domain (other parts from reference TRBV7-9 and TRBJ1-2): DTGVSQNPRHKITKRGQNVTFRCDPISEHNRLYWYRQTLGQGPEFLTYFQNEAQLEKSRLLSDRFSAERPKGSFSTLEIQRTEQGDSAMYLCASSLEFPYGYTFGSGTRLTVV.

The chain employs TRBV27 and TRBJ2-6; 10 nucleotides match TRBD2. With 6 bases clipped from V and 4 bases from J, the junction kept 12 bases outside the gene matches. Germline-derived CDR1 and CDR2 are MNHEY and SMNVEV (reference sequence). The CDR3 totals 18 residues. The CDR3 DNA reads TGTGCCAGCAGCCGCCCCCCTAGCGGGAGTACCGGGGCCAACGTCCTGACTTTC. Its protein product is CASSRPPSGSTGANVLTF.

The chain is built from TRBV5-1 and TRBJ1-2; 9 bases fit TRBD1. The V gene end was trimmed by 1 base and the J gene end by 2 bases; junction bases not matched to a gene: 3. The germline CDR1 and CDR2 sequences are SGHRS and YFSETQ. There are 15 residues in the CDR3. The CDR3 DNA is TGCGCCAGCAGCTTGACCGGACAGGGGAACTATGGCTACACCTTC. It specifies CASSLTGQGNYGYTF.

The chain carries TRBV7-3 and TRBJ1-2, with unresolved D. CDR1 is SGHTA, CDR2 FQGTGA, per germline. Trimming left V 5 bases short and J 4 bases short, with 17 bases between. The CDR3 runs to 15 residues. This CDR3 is CASSPTSGLSYGYTF. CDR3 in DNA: TGTGCCAGCAGCCCGACCTCCGGACTGTCCTATGGCTACACCTTC.

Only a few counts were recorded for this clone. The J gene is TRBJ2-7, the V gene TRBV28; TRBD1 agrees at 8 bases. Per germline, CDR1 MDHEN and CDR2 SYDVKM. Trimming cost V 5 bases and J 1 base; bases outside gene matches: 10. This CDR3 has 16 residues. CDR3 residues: CASSLDDRGTSYEQYF. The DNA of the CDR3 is TGTGCCAGCAGTCTAGACGACAGGGGAACTTCCTACGAGCAGTACTTC.

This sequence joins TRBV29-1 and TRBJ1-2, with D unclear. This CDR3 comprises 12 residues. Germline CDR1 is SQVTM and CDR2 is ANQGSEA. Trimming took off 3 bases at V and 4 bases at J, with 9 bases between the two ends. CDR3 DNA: TGCAGCGTTGACACGGAGAGCTATGGCTACACCTTC. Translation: CSVDTESYGYTF. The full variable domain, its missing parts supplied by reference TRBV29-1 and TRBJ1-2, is SAVISQKPSRDICQRGTSLTIQCQVDSQVTMMFWYRQQPGQSLTLIATANQGSEATYESGFVIDKFPISRPNLTFSTLTVSNMSPEDSSIYLCSVDTESYGYTFGSGTRLTVV.

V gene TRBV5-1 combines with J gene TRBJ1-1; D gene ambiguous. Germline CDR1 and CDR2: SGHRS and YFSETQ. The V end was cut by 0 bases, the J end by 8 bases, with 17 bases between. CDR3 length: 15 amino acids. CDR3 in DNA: TGCGCCAGCAGCTTGGGTATATGGGGAGGCCGCGAAGCTTTCTTT. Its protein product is CASSLGIWGGREAFF.

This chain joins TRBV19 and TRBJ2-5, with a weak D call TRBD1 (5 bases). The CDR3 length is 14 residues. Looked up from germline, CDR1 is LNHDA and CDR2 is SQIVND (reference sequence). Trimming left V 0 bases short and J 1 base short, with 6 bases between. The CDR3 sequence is CASSIDTGQETQYF. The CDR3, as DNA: TGTGCCAGTAGTATAGATACAGGCCAAGAGACCCAGTACTTC.

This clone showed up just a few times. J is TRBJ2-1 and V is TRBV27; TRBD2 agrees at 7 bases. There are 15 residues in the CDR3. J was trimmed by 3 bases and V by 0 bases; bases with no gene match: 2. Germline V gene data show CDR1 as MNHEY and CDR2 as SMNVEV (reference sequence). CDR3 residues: CASSLSGGIYNEQFF. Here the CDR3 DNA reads TGTGCCAGCAGTTTATCCGGGGGGATCTACAATGAGCAGTTCTTC.

The CDR3 DNA reads as TGTGCCAGCACCACCGGGACAGGGAGTTTCGGGCAGTACTTC. Protein: CASTTGTGSFGQYF. V is TRBV28 and J is TRBJ2-7, with 9 bases lining up with TRBD1. In germline, CDR1 is MDHEN, CDR2 SYDVKM. Trimming removed 7 bases from V and 9 bases from J; junction bases left unmatched: 13. CDR3 size: 14 residues. The complete variable domain, with remaining parts taken from reference TRBV28 and TRBJ2-7, reads DVKVTQSSRYLVKRTGEKVFLECVQDMDHENMFWYRQDPGLGLRLIYFSYDVKMKEKGDIPEGYSVSREKKERFSLILESASTNQTSMYLCASTTGTGSFGQYFGPGTRLTVT.

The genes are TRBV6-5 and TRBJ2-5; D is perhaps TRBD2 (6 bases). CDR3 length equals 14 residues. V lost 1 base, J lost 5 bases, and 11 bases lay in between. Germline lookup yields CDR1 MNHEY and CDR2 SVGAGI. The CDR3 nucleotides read TGTGCCAGCAGTTACTTTCGGGGGTGGGAGACCCAGTACTTC. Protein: CASSYFRGWETQYF.

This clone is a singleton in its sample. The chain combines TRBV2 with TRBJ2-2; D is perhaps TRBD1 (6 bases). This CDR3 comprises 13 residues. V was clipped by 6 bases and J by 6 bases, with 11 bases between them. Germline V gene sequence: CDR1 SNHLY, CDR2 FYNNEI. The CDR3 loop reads CASRTGGAGELFF. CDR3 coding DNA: TGTGCCAGCAGGACAGGCGGAGCCGGGGAGCTGTTTTTT. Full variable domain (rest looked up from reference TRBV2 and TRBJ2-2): EPEVTQTPSHQVTQMGQEVILRCVPISNHLYFYWYRQILGQKVEFLVSFYNNEISEKSEIFDDQFSVERPDGSNFTLKIRSTKLEDSAMYFCASRTGGAGELFFGEGSRLTVL.